The 21 T cell receptor beta chains below all came from one sample that was sequenced in a study of radiation and T cells in renal cell carcinoma. Time point specified: baseline pretreatment blood. Treatment defined: 15 Gy SBRT to primary tumor, nephrectomy 4 weeks later. Sequenced by immunoSEQ multiplex PCR; TCRdb stores in-frame clones only, minus some. The sample lists about 140,000 clones; roughly 85% were seen once. The starting material was blood, obtained from a patient whose treatment included radiotherapy and nephrectomy. All receptors derive from a woman aged 50 to 65 with renal cell carcinoma.

The chain couples TRBV7-9 to TRBJ2-3; D possibly corresponds to TRBD2 (6 bases). The V gene lost 1 base and the J gene lost 8 bases, with 10 bases spanning the gap. Germline-derived CDR1 and CDR2 are SEHNR and FQNEAQ (reference sequence). The CDR3 spans 13 residues. Here the CDR3 DNA reads TGTGCCAGCAGCTTAGGCGGGGATGTTACGCAGTATTTT. This codes for CASSLGGDVTQYF. Full variable domain (outside the CDR3, taken from reference TRBV7-9 and TRBJ2-3): DTGVSQNPRHKITKRGQNVTFRCDPISEHNRLYWYRQTLGQGPEFLTYFQNEAQLEKSRLLSDRFSAERPKGSFSTLEIQRTEQGDSAMYLCASSLGGDVTQYFGPGTRLTVL.

This chain connects TRBV18 to TRBJ1-5; 7 nucleotides line up with TRBD1. V lost 2 bases to trimming and J lost 3 bases; unmatched junction nucleotides: 4. The CDR3 loop spans 15 amino acids. In germline, CDR1 is KGHSH, CDR2 LQKENI. The CDR3 spells CASSPGGGNNQPQHF. CDR3 coding DNA: TGTGCCAGCTCACCAGGAGGGGGCAACAATCAGCCCCAGCATTTT.

The rearrangement joins TRBV5-1 to TRBJ1-1; D unresolved. V was trimmed by 5 bases and J by 0 bases, leaving 17 bases between them. This CDR3 has 16 residues. CDR1 SGHRS and CDR2 YFSETQ come from the germline V gene. The CDR3 here is CASSPNGVGMNTEAFF. The CDR3 coding sequence is TGCGCCAGCAGTCCAAACGGGGTGGGTATGAACACTGAAGCTTTCTTT.

This chain joins TRBV5-3 and TRBJ2-5; D gene uncertain. TRBV5-3 counts as an open reading frame of uncertain function. The V and J ends lost 4 bases and 7 bases respectively, with 11 bases between them. The CDR3 is 12 residues long. The CDR3 loop is CARSGLSATQYF. The CDR3 coding sequence is TGTGCCAGAAGCGGGTTGTCTGCGACCCAGTACTTC.

This chain connects TRBV29-1 to TRBJ2-7; D gene unclear. From germline, CDR1 is SQVTM and CDR2 ANQGSEA. Trimming cost V 1 base and J 1 base, with 2 bases left between them. The CDR3 consists of 11 residues. For the CDR3, the DNA is TGCAGCGTTGAAGGTTCCTACGAGCAGTACTTC. Translation: CSVEGSYEQYF.

J is TRBJ2-3 and V is TRBV29-1; D possibly corresponds to TRBD2 (5 bases). Trimming cost V 4 bases and J 0 bases, with 8 bases left between them. CDR3 length: 13 amino acids. Germline V gene data show CDR1 as SQVTM and CDR2 as ANQGSEA. The CDR3 spells CSVGELSTDTQYF. CDR3 DNA: TGCAGCGTTGGGGAGTTAAGCACAGATACGCAGTATTTT.

V and J are TRBV27 and TRBJ2-7, with a possible D match to TRBD1 (5 bases). This CDR3 region has 14 residues. CDR1 is MNHEY, CDR2 SMNVEV, per germline (reference sequence). With 5 bases removed from V and 0 bases from J, the gap between germline ends came to 11 bases. DNA of the CDR3: TGTGCCAGCAGTCCCCGGACATTCTCCTACGAGCAGTACTTC. It yields the protein CASSPRTFSYEQYF.

V is TRBV5-1 and J is TRBJ2-2; D is perhaps TRBD1 (5 bases). CDR1 and CDR2 (germline): SGHRS, YFSETQ. V lost 3 bases and J lost 0, with 12 bases in between. The CDR3 has 16 residues. CDR3 in amino acids: CASSSPGMANTGELFF. The CDR3 DNA is TGCGCCAGCAGCTCCCCAGGGATGGCGAACACCGGGGAGCTGTTTTTT.

This chain connects TRBV18 to TRBJ2-7, with D uncertain. CDR3 length equals 13 residues. CDR1 is KGHSH and CDR2 is LQKENI in the germline V gene. V dropped 3 bases and J dropped 5 bases, with 11 bases sitting between them. DNA of the CDR3: TGTGCCAGCTCACCGAACCGAAGGGACGAGCAGTACTTC. Translating it yields CASSPNRRDEQYF.

Only one count was recorded for this clone. The chain couples TRBV6-1 to TRBJ2-1; 12 positions match TRBD2. After removal of 7 bases from V and 8 bases from J, the junction contained 9 bases not matched to a gene. CDR3 length: 15 amino acids. Germline V gene lookup returns CDR1 MNHNS and CDR2 SASEGT. The CDR3 here is CASKPTSGSFYEQFF. CDR3 coding DNA: TGTGCCAGCAAACCGACTAGCGGGAGTTTCTATGAGCAGTTCTTC.

The J gene is TRBJ1-5, the V gene TRBV5-6; TRBD1 might be the D (6 bases). CDR1 and CDR2 from the germline V gene are SGHDT and YYEEEE. This CDR3 has 15 amino acids. V was pared by 0 bases and J by 5 bases, with 12 bases between. Written as DNA, the CDR3 is TGTGCCAGCAGCTTGGGAGGGGGAGATCATCAGCCCCAGCATTTT. Residues: CASSLGGGDHQPQHF.

This chain links TRBV7-9 with TRBJ2-1, with 9 bases aligning to TRBD2. Losses at the gene ends were 1 base for V and 16 bases for J; bases not matched to a gene: 2. Looked up from germline, CDR1 is SEHNR and CDR2 is FQNEAQ (reference sequence). The CDR3 runs 11 residues. For the CDR3, the DNA is TGTGCCAGCAGCTTAGGAGCGGGAGGTTTCTTC. Translated, it gives CASSLGAGGFF.

This sequence joins TRBV5-8 and TRBJ1-1; D ambiguous. V lost 0 bases, J lost 4 bases, and 1 base lay in between. The germline CDR1 and CDR2 sequences are SGHTS and YDEGEE. The CDR3 is 11 amino acids. In DNA, the CDR3 is TGTGCCAGCAGCTTGGTCACTGAAGCTTTCTTT. Its translation is CASSLVTEAFF. Supplemented by reference TRBV5-8 and TRBJ1-1, the full variable domain reads EAGVTQSPTHLIKTRGQQATLRCSPISGHTSVYWYQQALGLGLQFLLWYDEGEERNRGNFPPRFSGRQFPNYSSELNVNALELEDSALYLCASSLVTEAFFGQGTRLTVV.

The chain links TRBV6-1 to TRBJ1-2, with a tentative D call TRBD1 (5 bases). V lost 3 bases and J 2 bases, leaving 10 bases between the germline ends. The CDR3 totals 14 residues. Germline CDR1 MNHNS, CDR2 SASEGT. The CDR3, as DNA: TGTGCCAGCAGTGAGGGACCGCTGAACTATGGCTACACCTTC. Translated: CASSEGPLNYGYTF.

The chain combines TRBV5-1 with TRBJ1-4; D gene ambiguous. V was clipped by 5 bases and J by 0 bases, with 11 bases between them. The CDR3 covers 15 residues. Germline V gene lookup returns CDR1 SGHRS and CDR2 YFSETQ. CDR3 in amino acids: CASRSTAATNEKLFF. The CDR3, as DNA: TGCGCCAGCAGATCTACGGCTGCAACTAATGAAAAACTGTTTTTT.

This rearrangement joins TRBV18 to TRBJ1-3; 9 positions agree with TRBD1. The V and J ends lost 3 bases and 8 bases, in that order; junction bases with no gene match: 5. There are 14 residues in the CDR3. The V gene's germline CDR1 is KGHSH and CDR2 LQKENI. CDR3 sequence: CASSPSGQGDTIYF. The CDR3 DNA reads TGTGCCAGCTCACCCTCGGGACAGGGCGACACCATATATTTT. Supplemented by reference TRBV18 and TRBJ1-3, the full variable domain reads NAGVMQNPRHLVRRRGQEARLRCSPMKGHSHVYWYRQLPEEGLKFMVYLQKENIIDESGMPKERFSAEFPKEGPSILRIQQVVRGDSAAYFCASSPSGQGDTIYFGEGSWLTVV.

The chain is built from TRBV6-5 and TRBJ2-7; 9 bases agree with TRBD1. V lost 1 base and J lost 5; bases outside the gene matches: 6. The CDR3 loop spans 15 amino acids. CDR1 and CDR2 from the germline V gene are MNHEY and SVGAGI. CDR3 coding DNA: TGTGCCAGCAGTTACTACCAGGGACAGGGCCACGAGCAGTACTTC. This codes for CASSYYQGQGHEQYF.

The J gene is TRBJ2-7, the V gene TRBV9, with 10 bases identical to TRBD1. CDR1 and CDR2 (germline): SGDLS, YYNGEE. The CDR3 consists of 15 residues. V lost 0 bases, J lost 3 bases, and 3 bases stayed unmatched. CDR3 residues: CASSVEGTGVYEQYF. The CDR3, as DNA: TGTGCCAGCAGCGTAGAAGGGACAGGGGTCTACGAGCAGTACTTC.

A few counts support this clone. The V gene is TRBV28, the J gene TRBJ2-7, with D possibly TRBD2 on 6 matching bases. The V end was cut by 5 bases, the J end by 3 bases, with 8 bases between. The V gene's germline CDR1 is MDHEN and CDR2 SYDVKM. This CDR3 is 12 amino acids long. This CDR3 is CASSSGRYEQYF. CDR3 nucleotides: TGTGCCAGCAGTAGCGGGCGCTACGAGCAGTACTTC.

The chain uses TRBV7-2 and TRBJ1-5, with unresolved D. This CDR3 comprises 16 residues. Trimming took 2 bases from V and 0 from J, leaving 11 bases between them. The germline CDR1 and CDR2 sequences are SGHTA and FQGNSA. CDR3 nucleotide sequence: TGTGCCAGCAGCTTACAGATACTTTATAGCAATCAGCCCCAGCATTTT. Translation: CASSLQILYSNQPQHF.

This chain connects TRBV6-5 to TRBJ2-1; TRBD2 aligns across 8 bases. In germline, CDR1 is MNHEY, CDR2 SVGAGI. The CDR3 runs to 15 residues. The J segment lost 0 bases and the V segment lost 2 bases, leaving 0 bases of the junction unmatched. CDR3 amino acids: CASSYAGGSYNEQFF. The CDR3 DNA reads TGTGCCAGCAGTTACGCGGGAGGCTCCTACAATGAGCAGTTCTTC.